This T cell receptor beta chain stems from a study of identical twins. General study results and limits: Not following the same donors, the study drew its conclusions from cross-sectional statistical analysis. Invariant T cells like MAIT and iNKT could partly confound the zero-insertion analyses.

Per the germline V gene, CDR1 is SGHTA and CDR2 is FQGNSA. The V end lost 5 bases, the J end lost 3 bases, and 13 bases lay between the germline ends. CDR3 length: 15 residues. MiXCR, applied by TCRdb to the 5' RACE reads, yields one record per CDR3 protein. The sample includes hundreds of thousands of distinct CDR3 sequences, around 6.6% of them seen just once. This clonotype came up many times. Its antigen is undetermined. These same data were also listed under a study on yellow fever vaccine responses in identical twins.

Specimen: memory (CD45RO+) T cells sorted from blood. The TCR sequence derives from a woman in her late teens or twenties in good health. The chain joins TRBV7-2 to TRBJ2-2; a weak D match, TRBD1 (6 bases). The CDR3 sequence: CASSPDRRYTGELFF. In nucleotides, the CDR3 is TGTGCCAGCAGCCCTGACAGGAGATACACCGGGGAGCTGTTTTTT.